The 13 T cell receptor beta chains below all came from one sample that was sequenced in a study of T cell changes during pregnancy in multiple sclerosis. Sequencing was performed with immunoSEQ multiplex PCR; in TCRdb, only in-frame clones are kept and a portion is missing. The profile shows about 38,000 clones, 80% to 95% of them singletons. The sample in question was CD4+ T cells from peripheral blood mononuclear cells, obtained after pregnancy. The receptors were gathered from a female donor in good health, enrolled as a control in a pregnancy study.

This chain joins TRBV19 and TRBJ2-2, with 9 bases lining up with TRBD2. The germline CDR1 and CDR2 sequences are LNHDA and SQIVND (reference sequence). V shed 4 bases, J shed 7 bases, and the junction held 10 bases outside the gene matches. The CDR3 runs to 16 residues. The CDR3 loop reads CASSSLAGGPLGELFF. CDR3 DNA sequence: TGTGCCAGTAGTAGCCTGGCGGGAGGGCCTCTCGGGGAGCTGTTTTTT.

The chain joins TRBV15 to TRBJ1-1; D uncertain. Deletions cut 0 bases from V and 0 bases from J, with 8 bases between. The CDR3 has 15 residues. Germline-derived CDR1 and CDR2 are LNHNV and YYDKDF (reference sequence). CDR3 coding DNA: TGTGCCACCAGCAGAGATTTGCGGGTGAACACTGAAGCTTTCTTT. Protein: CATSRDLRVNTEAFF.

DNA for the CDR3: TGTGCCAGCAGCCTTTCGGCGGGGGCGGAGACCCAGTACTTC. It specifies CASSLSAGAETQYF. The rearrangement joins TRBV25-1 to TRBJ2-5; maybe TRBD2 (7 bases). Germline CDR1 MGHDK, CDR2 SYGVNS. The CDR3 has 14 residues. Deletions cut 6 bases from V and 5 bases from J, with 16 bases between.

This chain connects TRBV7-9 to TRBJ1-4, with 7 bases aligning to TRBD1. The CDR3 extends over 15 amino acids. V shed 5 bases, J shed 4 bases, and the junction held 7 bases outside the gene matches. Per germline, CDR1 SEHNR and CDR2 FQNEAQ (reference sequence). CDR3 residues: CASSARDSFNEKLFF. Written as DNA, the CDR3 is TGTGCCAGCAGCGCTCGGGACAGCTTTAATGAAAAACTGTTTTTT.

The chain joins TRBV15 to TRBJ2-3; 7 bases match TRBD1. The CDR3 sequence is 15 residues long. J gave up 2 bases and V 5 bases, and 7 bases lay outside the gene matches. Germline lookup yields CDR1 LNHNV and CDR2 YYDKDF (reference sequence). The CDR3 DNA is TGTGCCACCAGCGAAAACAGGGGATCCACAGATACGCAGTATTTT. It encodes CATSENRGSTDTQYF.

The chain recombines TRBV5-4 with TRBJ1-4; no reliable D call. Per germline, CDR1 SGHNT and CDR2 YYREEE (reference sequence). V lost 1 base and J 7 bases, leaving 8 bases between the germline ends. This CDR3 contains 13 residues. CDR3 coding DNA: TGTGCCAGCAGCTTGAAGGGAGGTGAAAAACTGTTTTTT. Translation gives CASSLKGGEKLFF.

The CDR3 DNA reads TGTGCCAGCAGTGAACTAGCGGGAGGTTACAATGAGCAGTTCTTC. It encodes CASSELAGGYNEQFF. The gene calls are TRBV6-1 and TRBJ2-1; 11 bases fit TRBD2. The V gene's germline CDR1 is MNHNS and CDR2 SASEGT. This CDR3 is built from 15 residues. V was pared by 2 bases and J by 4 bases, with 1 base of the junction left unmatched.

This chain joins TRBV10-3 and TRBJ2-3, with D perhaps matching TRBD2 (6 bases). Trimming left V 7 bases short and J 4 bases short, with 12 bases between. The germline V gene encodes CDR1 ENHRY and CDR2 SYGVKD. This CDR3 region has 13 residues. The CDR3 sequence is CAINPGGADTQYF. The CDR3 nucleotides are TGTGCCATCAATCCCGGGGGAGCAGATACGCAGTATTTT.

The chain links TRBV29-1 to TRBJ2-2; 8 bases are a match to TRBD1. The V gene end was trimmed by 1 base and the J gene end by 5 bases; junction bases not matched to a gene: 6. Germline lookup yields CDR1 SQVTM and CDR2 ANQGSEA. This CDR3 has 15 amino acids. CDR3 DNA sequence: TGCAGCGTTGAAGGACGGACAGGGCGGACCGGGGAGCTGTTTTTT. It is translated as CSVEGRTGRTGELFF.

This chain links TRBV19 with TRBJ1-2; D uncertain. The CDR3 consists of 14 residues. CDR1 is LNHDA and CDR2 is SQIVND in the germline V gene (reference sequence). With 7 bases removed from V and 0 bases from J, the gap between germline ends came to 12 bases. This CDR3 is CASIESPANYGYTF. The CDR3 coding sequence is TGTGCCAGTATTGAATCCCCAGCTAACTATGGCTACACCTTC. The full variable domain, in which reference TRBV19 and TRBJ1-2 provide the parts outside the CDR3, is DGGITQSPKYLFRKEGQNVTLSCEQNLNHDAMYWYRQDPGQGLRLIYYSQIVNDFQKGDIAEGYSVSREKKESFPLTVTSAQKNPTAFYLCASIESPANYGYTFGSGTRLTVV.

This chain uses TRBV5-5 with TRBJ1-4; D unclear. CDR1 and CDR2 (germline): SGHKS, YYEKEE (reference sequence). The CDR3 contains 15 residues. V lost 4 bases and J 6 bases, leaving 16 bases between the germline ends. CDR3 sequence reads: CASSLAPGIDEKLFF. The CDR3 nucleotides are TGTGCCAGCAGCCTAGCCCCGGGGATTGATGAAAAACTGTTTTTT.

The chain couples TRBV30 to TRBJ1-3; D not resolved. CDR1 is GTSNPN and CDR2 is SVGIG in the germline V gene (reference sequence). CDR3 length: 14 amino acids. The V end was cut by 2 bases, the J end by 4 bases, with 12 bases between. The chain's CDR3 is CAWSIGVEGNTIYF. The CDR3 DNA is TGTGCCTGGAGTATTGGTGTGGAGGGAAACACCATATATTTT.

The V and J genes are TRBV7-8 and TRBJ2-5; D gene ambiguous. The germline gives CDR1 SGHVS, CDR2 FQNEAQ. CDR3 length: 12 residues. The V end was cut by 3 bases, the J end by 5 bases, with 7 bases between. DNA for the CDR3: TGTGCCAGCAGCTTGATGCGTGAGACCCAGTACTTC. Residues: CASSLMRETQYF. Using reference TRBV7-8 and TRBJ2-5 for the parts outside the CDR3, the full variable domain is GAGVSQSPRYKVAKRGQDVALRCDPISGHVSLFWYQQALGQGPEFLTYFQNEAQLDKSGLPSDRFFAERPEGSVSTLKIQRTQQEDSAVYLCASSLMRETQYFGPGTRLLVL.